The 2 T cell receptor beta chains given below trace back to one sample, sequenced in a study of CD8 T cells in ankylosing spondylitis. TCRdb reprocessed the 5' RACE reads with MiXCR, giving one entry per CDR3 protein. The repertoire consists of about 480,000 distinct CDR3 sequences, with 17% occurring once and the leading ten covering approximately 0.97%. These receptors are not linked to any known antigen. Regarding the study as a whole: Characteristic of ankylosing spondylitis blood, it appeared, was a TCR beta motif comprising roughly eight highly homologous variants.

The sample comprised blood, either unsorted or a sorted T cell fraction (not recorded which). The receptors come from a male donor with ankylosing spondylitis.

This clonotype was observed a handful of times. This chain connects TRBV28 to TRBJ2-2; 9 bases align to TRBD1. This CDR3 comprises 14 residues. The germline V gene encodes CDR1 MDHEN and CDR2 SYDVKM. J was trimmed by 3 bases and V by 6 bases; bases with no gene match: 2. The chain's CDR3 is CASRTGGDTGELFF. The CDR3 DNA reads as TGTGCCAGCAGGACAGGGGGTGACACCGGGGAGCTGTTTTTT.

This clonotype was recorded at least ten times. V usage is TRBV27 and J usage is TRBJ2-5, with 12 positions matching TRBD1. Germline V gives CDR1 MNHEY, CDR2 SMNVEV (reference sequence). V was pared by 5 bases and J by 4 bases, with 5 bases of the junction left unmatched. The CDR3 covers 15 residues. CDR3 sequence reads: CASSTGQGARETQYF. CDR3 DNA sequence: TGTGCCAGCAGTACGGGACAGGGGGCTAGAGAGACCCAGTACTTC.